This T cell receptor (beta chain) was profiled in a study of cytomegalovirus exposure and HLA in healthy donors. Across the whole study: An analysis done earlier identified approximately 120 million unique TCR beta sequences from approximately 200 million T cells.

The study's findings and limits: Rare TCR sequences predominated, though certain public TCRs were found in many donors. As was reported, the classifier diagnosed cytomegalovirus status with high specificity and sensitivity.

Both 60 Vbeta primers and 13 Jbeta primers went into the PCR. Method: immunoSEQ multiplex PCR; TCRdb's copy keeps in-frame clones and lacks some. The sample holds about 240,000 clones; around 80% are singletons and the top ten take less than 0.6%. All the people who gave samples were healthy bone marrow donors. Worth noting for this clone: Its antigen is not identified.

Per the germline V gene, CDR1 is LNHDA and CDR2 is SQIVND (reference sequence). V was clipped by 5 bases and J by 10 bases, with 20 bases between them. The CDR3 totals 14 residues. The TCR originated in a boy younger than 18 in good health and CMV-seronegative. The sequenced sample was PBMCs. V and J are TRBV19 and TRBJ2-5; a possible D gene is TRBD1 (5 bases). CDR3 protein: CASSARQTLSVQYF. The CDR3 nucleotides are TGTGCCAGTAGTGCACGACAGACCCTGAGCGTCCAGTACTTC.